This T cell receptor beta chain was documented in a study of T cells in Graves' hyperthyroidism and ophthalmopathy. For Graves' hyperthyroidism to be stable, ophthalmopathy could not progress within 18 months. Uncontrolled infection, other autoimmune disease, pregnancy or lactation disqualified patients from enrolment. This clonotype showed up just a few times. What was amplified from RNA transcripts were TCR beta CDR3 regions. A first-round RT-PCR of the TCR CDR3 used the HTBI primer set. TCRdb reanalysed the multiplex PCR reads using MiXCR and keeps one entry per CDR3 protein. The table includes over 300,000 distinct CDR3 sequences, around 13% detected once. The clonotype comes from a woman aged 55-69 years with Graves' hyperthyroidism. The specimen was blood.

DNA for the CDR3: TGTGCCAGCAGCTCACCCGGGACTAGCGTAGCAGATACGCAGTATTTT. It is translated as CASSSPGTSVADTQYF. This chain connects TRBV3-1 to TRBJ2-3, with 10 nucleotides matching TRBD2. The CDR3 length is 16 residues. J gave up 4 bases and V 5 bases, and 9 bases lay outside the gene matches. Germline V CDR1 and CDR2: LGHDT, YNNKEL (reference sequence).